These 22 T cell receptor beta chains came from one sample sequenced in a study of OX40 agonist ivuxolimab in advanced cancers. The assay was immunoSEQ multiplex PCR, and TCRdb's table has in-frame clones only and misses some. The sample lists more than 45,000 clones; around nine tenths were seen once. This material consisted of CD4+ or CD8+ T cells sorted from blood, taken in a trial of the OX40 agonist ivuxolimab. The receptors derive from an adult with an advanced solid tumor such as melanoma, head and neck, liver or kidney cancer.

The rearrangement joins TRBV30 to TRBJ2-1, with 11 bases fitting TRBD2. Trimming removed 0 bases from V and 2 bases from J; junction bases left unmatched: 3. CDR1 and CDR2 from the germline V gene are GTSNPN and SVGIG (reference sequence). CDR3 length: 16 amino acids. The CDR3 is CAWSVPGLAAYNEQFF. The CDR3 nucleotides read TGTGCCTGGAGTGTACCGGGACTAGCGGCCTACAATGAGCAGTTCTTC.

The V and J genes are TRBV2 and TRBJ2-7; 8 bases agree with TRBD2. With V trimmed by 2 bases and J by 0 bases, 6 bases remained unmatched. Germline V gene data show CDR1 as SNHLY and CDR2 as FYNNEI. The CDR3 loop spans 16 amino acids. CDR3 protein: CASSETGLASSYEQYF. CDR3 in DNA: TGTGCCAGCAGTGAAACCGGACTAGCCAGCTCCTACGAGCAGTACTTC.

The rearrangement joins TRBV6-1 to TRBJ1-5; TRBD1 agrees at 7 bases. The germline CDR1 and CDR2 sequences are MNHNS and SASEGT. V gave up 4 bases and J gave up 6 bases; unmatched junction bases: 6. This CDR3 contains 14 residues. The CDR3 nucleotides are TGTGCCAGCAGTGGTACAGGGGTCGGTCAGCCCCAGCATTTT. It is translated as CASSGTGVGQPQHF.

The CDR3 spells CASSPLPVSNTGELFF. The CDR3 nucleotides are TGTGCCAGCTCACCACTTCCTGTCTCGAACACCGGGGAGCTGTTTTTT. The V call is TRBV18, the J call TRBJ2-2, with no clear D. Germline CDR1 KGHSH, CDR2 LQKENI. V shed 1 base and J shed 0 bases, with 9 bases lying between them. CDR3 length: 16 residues.

This clone was detected once. This sequence joins TRBV6-1 and TRBJ1-5, with a possible D match to TRBD1 (5 bases). V shed 10 bases and J shed 5 bases, with 18 bases lying between them. The V gene's germline CDR1 is MNHNS and CDR2 SASEGT. CDR3 length: 14 amino acids. DNA for the CDR3: TGTGCCACCCGGGGTAGGGGTGGAGATCAGCCCCAGCATTTT. Translation gives CATRGRGGDQPQHF.

The chain joins TRBV9 to TRBJ2-1, with D perhaps matching TRBD2 (5 bases). This CDR3 contains 17 residues. CDR1 and CDR2 (germline): SGDLS, YYNGEE. Trimming shortened V by 0 bases and J by 0 bases, and 13 bases separated the two germline ends. Here the CDR3 reads CASSVVGVASSYNEQFF. CDR3 sequence (DNA): TGTGCCAGCAGCGTAGTCGGGGTTGCTAGCTCCTACAATGAGCAGTTCTTC.

The chain recombines TRBV9 with TRBJ2-5, with 8 bases aligning to TRBD1. CDR3 size: 15 residues. J lost 4 bases, V lost 2 bases, and 7 bases had no gene match. Germline CDR1 reads SGDLS; CDR2 reads YYNGEE. CDR3 in DNA: TGTGCCAGCAGCGTTTCCGGGACAGGAGGAGAGACCCAGTACTTC. Protein product: CASSVSGTGGETQYF.

This clone occurred once. The V call is TRBV6-6, the J call TRBJ1-6; a weak D match, TRBD1 (5 bases). Germline lookup yields CDR1 MNHNY and CDR2 SVGAGI (reference sequence). V lost 6 bases and J lost 7, with 16 bases in between. This CDR3 has 15 residues. In DNA form, the CDR3 reads TGTGCCAGCAGCCCATCGGGCGGGGGAAATTCACCCCTCCACTTT. Translation: CASSPSGGGNSPLHF.

This chain joins TRBV6-1 and TRBJ2-3; D gene unclear. The CDR3 consists of 14 residues. Germline V CDR1 and CDR2: MNHNS, SASEGT. V was trimmed by 3 bases and J by 4 bases, leaving 11 bases between them. CDR3 amino acids: CASSDQRLADTQYF. DNA for the CDR3: TGTGCCAGCAGTGATCAACGCCTCGCAGATACGCAGTATTTT.

The genes are TRBV10-2 and TRBJ1-5; D unresolved. Trimming took off 3 bases at V and 0 bases at J, with 6 bases between the two ends. Germline CDR1 and CDR2: WSHSY and SAAADI. This CDR3 region has 14 residues. CDR3 in DNA: TGCGCCAGCAGTGACCCCTATAGCAATCAGCCCCAGCATTTT. This encodes CASSDPYSNQPQHF.

This chain joins TRBV7-5 and TRBJ2-2. TRBV7-5 is designated a pseudogene. The CDR3 has 15 amino acids. CDR3 sequence: CVRSPRIVFNGELFF. As DNA, the CDR3 is TGTGTCAGAAGCCCCCGGATAGTTTTTAACGGGGAGCTGTTTTTT.

The chain joins TRBV2 to TRBJ2-7; D gene unclear. V lost 3 bases to trimming and J lost 3 bases, with 9 bases between them. The germline V gene encodes CDR1 SNHLY and CDR2 FYNNEI. This CDR3 is 13 amino acids long. The chain's CDR3 is CASSERLIYEQYF. CDR3 bases: TGTGCCAGCAGTGAGCGGCTGATCTACGAGCAGTACTTC.

The V and J genes are TRBV19 and TRBJ2-2, with D perhaps matching TRBD2 (6 bases). Looked up from germline, CDR1 is LNHDA and CDR2 is SQIVND (reference sequence). Deletions cut 3 bases from V and 8 bases from J, with 19 bases between. The CDR3 runs 16 residues. CDR3 amino acids: CASSIPFHRGTGELFF. The CDR3 DNA sequence: TGTGCCAGTAGTATCCCCTTTCACCGGGGGACGGGGGAGCTGTTTTTT.

The sample holds one count of this clone. This chain links TRBV30 with TRBJ1-3, with TRBD1 matching 10 bases. The ends lost 7 bases at V and 0 bases at J; junction bases unmatched: 9. Germline loops: CDR1 GTSNPN, CDR2 SVGIG (reference sequence). This CDR3 is 16 amino acids long. The CDR3 loop is CASLGQGKSSGNTIYF. CDR3 coding DNA: TGTGCCTCTTTGGGACAGGGGAAGAGCTCTGGAAACACCATATATTTT.

The chain employs TRBV18 and TRBJ1-3; D may be TRBD1 (5 bases). V lost 3 bases to trimming and J lost 4 bases, with 13 bases between them. The germline CDR1 and CDR2 sequences are KGHSH and LQKENI. The CDR3 sequence is 15 residues long. As DNA, the CDR3 is TGTGCCAGCTCACCGGTGGGGCGCGGAGGAAACACCATATATTTT. Translating it yields CASSPVGRGGNTIYF.

V is TRBV9 and J is TRBJ1-1; D remains ambiguous. The V and J ends lost 0 bases and 6 bases respectively, with 9 bases between them. The V gene's germline CDR1 is SGDLS and CDR2 YYNGEE. This CDR3 has 13 residues. CDR3 DNA sequence: TGTGCCAGCAGCGTAGGGATTCAGTCTGAAGCTTTCTTT. Protein product: CASSVGIQSEAFF.

V usage is TRBV10-3 and J usage is TRBJ1-5; the match to TRBD1 covers 8 bases. This CDR3 has 15 residues. From germline, CDR1 is ENHRY and CDR2 SYGVKD. V shed 6 bases and J 2 bases; nucleotides not matched to a gene: 6. CDR3 sequence reads: CAISADRAGNQPQHF. For the CDR3, the DNA is TGTGCCATCAGCGCGGACAGGGCTGGCAATCAGCCCCAGCATTTT.

V and J are TRBV25-1 and TRBJ2-1; 8 nucleotides align to TRBD2. From germline, CDR1 is MGHDK and CDR2 SYGVNS. V dropped 2 bases and J dropped 6; count of bases not matched to a gene: 6. CDR3 length: 15 amino acids. CDR3 amino acids: CASSEAGGFLNEQFF. CDR3 in DNA: TGTGCCAGCAGTGAAGCGGGGGGCTTCCTCAATGAGCAGTTCTTC.

This clone was seen a few times. The J gene is TRBJ1-2, the V gene TRBV27, with 8 bases lining up with TRBD1. The CDR3 sequence is 17 residues long. Trimming removed 3 bases from V and 1 base from J; junction bases left unmatched: 10. Germline-derived CDR1 and CDR2 are MNHEY and SMNVEV (reference sequence). The CDR3 is CASSLTGQGPNNYGYTF. CDR3 sequence (DNA): TGTGCCAGCAGTTTGACCGGACAGGGACCTAATAACTATGGCTACACCTTC.

The chain employs TRBV19 and TRBJ1-5, with 9 bases matching TRBD1. The CDR3 has 17 residues. From germline, CDR1 is LNHDA and CDR2 SQIVND (reference sequence). V lost 2 bases and J lost 6; bases outside the gene matches: 11. The CDR3 coding sequence is TGTGCCAGTAGTATACGTCCCGGGACAGGGTTGAGTCAGCCCCAGCATTTT. Translation gives CASSIRPGTGLSQPQHF.

CDR3 region: CASSTTSGGANTGELFF. The DNA of the CDR3 is TGTGCCAGCAGCACGACTAGCGGGGGAGCGAACACCGGGGAGCTGTTTTTT. The chain carries TRBV9 and TRBJ2-2, with 12 bases identical to TRBD2. The germline gives CDR1 SGDLS, CDR2 YYNGEE. The junction had 4 bases not matched to a gene; V was cut back by 4 bases and J by 0 bases. CDR3 length equals 17 residues.

The rearrangement links TRBV27 to TRBJ1-5; D remains ambiguous. The CDR3 loop spans 13 amino acids. Germline CDR1 is MNHEY and CDR2 is SMNVEV (reference sequence). The V end lost 4 bases, the J end lost 0 bases, and 4 bases lay between the germline ends. The CDR3 DNA is TGTGCCAGCAGTTACGATAGCAATCAGCCCCAGCATTTT. As protein: CASSYDSNQPQHF.